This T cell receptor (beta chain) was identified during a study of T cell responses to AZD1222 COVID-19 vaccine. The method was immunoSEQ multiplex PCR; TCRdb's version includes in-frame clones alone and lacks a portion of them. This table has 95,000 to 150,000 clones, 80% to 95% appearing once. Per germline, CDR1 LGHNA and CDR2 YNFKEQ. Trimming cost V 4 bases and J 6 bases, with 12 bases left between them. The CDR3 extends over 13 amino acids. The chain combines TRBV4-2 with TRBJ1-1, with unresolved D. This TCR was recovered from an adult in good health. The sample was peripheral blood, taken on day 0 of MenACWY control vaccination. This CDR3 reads CASSLSSGPEAFF. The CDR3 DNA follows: TGTGCCAGCAGCCTAAGTTCGGGTCCTGAAGCTTTCTTT.